These 25 T cell receptor beta chains share one sample of origin, sequenced in a study of blood T cells in healthy people across ages. Together with a sample-barcoded 5' primer, a J-beta primer mix was included in a second PCR lasting about 7 to 12 cycles. TCRdb re-derived calls from the 5' RACE reads in MiXCR, one entry per CDR3 protein. The sample shows 850,000 to 1,000,000 distinct CDR3 sequences, roughly 51% of them seen only once. Sequencing was carried out using blood. These receptors all come from a woman aged 55-70 years in good health.

The chain carries TRBV6-1 and TRBJ2-1, with 10 bases identical to TRBD1. The CDR3 runs to 14 residues. Germline CDR1 is MNHNS and CDR2 is SASEGT. V was clipped by 5 bases and J by 3 bases; unmatched bases: 1. The CDR3 reads CASSRDRGYNEQFF. The CDR3 DNA reads TGTGCCAGCAGTCGGGACAGGGGCTACAATGAGCAGTTCTTC.

This clonotype has a handful of counts. The chain is built from TRBV6-1 and TRBJ2-1, with a tentative D call TRBD2 (5 bases). Trimming removed 1 base at V and 6 bases at J, with 19 bases between. CDR3 length equals 17 residues. Germline V lookup: CDR1 MNHNS, CDR2 SASEGT. CDR3 region: CASSEGVAMIRSNEQFF. The CDR3 DNA sequence: TGTGCCAGCAGTGAAGGTGTAGCGATGATTCGGTCCAATGAGCAGTTCTTC.

The gene calls are TRBV11-1 and TRBJ2-7, with D possibly matching TRBD2 (5 bases). CDR3 length: 15 residues. The germline CDR1 and CDR2 sequences are SGHAT and FQDESV (reference sequence). The V gene lost 4 bases and the J gene lost 4 bases, with 17 bases spanning the gap. The CDR3 reads CASSWIGPGGYEQYF. The CDR3 DNA is TGTGCCAGCAGCTGGATCGGACCCGGAGGTTACGAGCAGTACTTC.

V gene TRBV27 combines with J gene TRBJ2-7; 9 bases match TRBD1. The CDR3 is 15 residues long. The V gene's germline CDR1 is MNHEY and CDR2 SMNVEV (reference sequence). V lost 5 bases and J lost 3; bases outside the gene matches: 8. This chain's CDR3 is CASSPARGQGYEQYF. CDR3 bases: TGTGCCAGCAGTCCAGCCCGGGGACAGGGCTACGAGCAGTACTTC.

The rearrangement links TRBV10-3 to TRBJ2-3; D remains ambiguous. With 6 bases removed from V and 6 bases from J, the gap between germline ends came to 10 bases. The CDR3 loop spans 12 amino acids. Looked up from germline, CDR1 is ENHRY and CDR2 is SYGVKD. CDR3 sequence reads: CAISPKGDTQYF. In nucleotides, the CDR3 is TGTGCCATCAGCCCGAAGGGTGATACGCAGTATTTT.

The chain combines TRBV15 with TRBJ1-2, with D tentatively TRBD1 (5 bases). The ends were cut back, 6 bases at V and 7 bases at J, with 15 bases in the middle. The length of the CDR3 is 13 residues. Germline loops: CDR1 LNHNV, CDR2 YYDKDF (reference sequence). The CDR3 bases are TGTGCCACCAGAGGGGCCTCCCTGGGTGGCTACACCTTC. Residues: CATRGASLGGYTF.

The chain couples TRBV6-1 to TRBJ1-1, with no clear D. The CDR3 sequence is 14 residues long. Germline V gene sequence: CDR1 MNHNS, CDR2 SASEGT. V lost 5 bases, J lost 8 bases, and 18 bases lay in between. In DNA form, the CDR3 reads TGTGCCAGCAGTCCCCTGGCCCAGCTACTAGAAGCTTTCTTT. This encodes CASSPLAQLLEAFF.

V is TRBV2 and J is TRBJ2-3; 8 bases agree with TRBD2. Unmatched junction bases numbered 8, after V lost 6 bases and J lost 6 bases. Germline CDR1 is SNHLY and CDR2 is FYNNEI. This CDR3 has 14 amino acids. For the CDR3, the DNA is TGTGCCAGCAGGAGAGGACTAGCTACCGATACGCAGTATTTT. Translation: CASRRGLATDTQYF.

This chain connects TRBV27 to TRBJ2-5, with D uncertain. V lost 7 bases and J lost 0, with 6 bases in between. The CDR3 is made up of 12 amino acids. Germline V gene lookup returns CDR1 MNHEY and CDR2 SMNVEV (reference sequence). CDR3 DNA: TGTGCCAGCATGGGTAACCAAGAGACCCAGTACTTC. Its protein product is CASMGNQETQYF.

The CDR3 region is CASSSSHSGTSAPNEQFF. The CDR3 coding sequence is TGTGCCAGCAGCTCGAGCCACTCGGGGACTAGCGCTCCCAATGAGCAGTTCTTC. V gene TRBV7-9 combines with J gene TRBJ2-1; 10 bases are a match to TRBD2. CDR3 length: 18 residues. Germline trimming cut 4 bases from V and 6 bases from J; bases unmatched to any gene: 15. Germline loops: CDR1 SEHNR, CDR2 FQNEAQ (reference sequence).

The V and J genes are TRBV24-1 and TRBJ2-1; 9 bases agree with TRBD2. CDR1 and CDR2 from the germline V gene are KGHDR and SFDVKD. After removal of 4 bases from V and 9 bases from J, the junction contained 15 bases not matched to a gene. The CDR3 consists of 17 residues. The CDR3 reads CATSDYTLAGSPIEQFF. The CDR3 DNA sequence: TGTGCCACCAGTGACTATACACTAGCGGGTTCTCCCATTGAGCAGTTCTTC.

This chain uses TRBV5-1 with TRBJ2-2; 9 bases agree with TRBD2. This CDR3 is built from 17 residues. V lost 0 bases and J lost 1; bases outside the gene matches: 4. CDR1 is SGHRS, CDR2 YFSETQ, per germline. CDR3 residues: CASSLGSSGRNTGELFF. The CDR3 nucleotides are TGCGCCAGCAGCTTGGGCAGTAGCGGGAGGAACACCGGGGAGCTGTTTTTT.

The chain employs TRBV9 and TRBJ2-5; 7 bases are shared with TRBD2. Judging by the DNA end, TRBJ2-7 fits better; the J call may be wrong. Germline V gives CDR1 SGDLS, CDR2 YYNGEE. CDR3 length: 14 residues. For the CDR3, the DNA is TGTGCCAGCAGCGTAGCGGGAGGAATGGACGAGCAGTACTTC. Translating it yields CASSVAGGMDEQYF.

This chain connects TRBV6-5 to TRBJ1-2; TRBD1 might be the D (6 bases). Germline CDR1 MNHEY, CDR2 SVGAGI. The CDR3 spans 16 residues. V was cut by 6 bases and J by 6 bases, with 23 bases left in between. The CDR3 here is CASRARLNYRVHGYTF. The CDR3 nucleotides read TGTGCCAGCAGGGCACGTCTAAATTACAGGGTCCATGGCTACACCTTC.

The chain carries TRBV20-1 and TRBJ1-6; 7 bases are shared with TRBD1. CDR1 is DFQATT, CDR2 SNEGSKA, per germline (reference sequence). There are 13 residues in the CDR3. With 2 bases clipped from V and 10 bases from J, the junction kept 5 bases outside the gene matches. This CDR3 is CSARRQGDSPLHF. The DNA of the CDR3 is TGCAGTGCTAGAAGACAGGGTGACTCACCCCTCCACTTT.

About this clonotype itself: Its ends do not fully match the called genes, so a read error is possible. V and J are TRBV29-1 and TRBJ1-2; no reliable D call. Per the germline V gene, CDR1 is SQVTM and CDR2 is ANQGSEA. This CDR3 is 12 amino acids long. The CDR3 region is CGVQNEAWGYTF. DNA for the CDR3: TGCGGCGTCCAAAACGAGGCTTGGGGCTACACCTTC.

This clonotype was recorded once. The gene calls are TRBV9 and TRBJ2-6; no clear D. The CDR3 runs 16 residues. In germline, CDR1 is SGDLS, CDR2 YYNGEE. Trimming left V 3 bases short and J 2 bases short, with 12 bases between. The CDR3 bases are TGTGCCAGCAGCGGACAATCTATTCCTGGGGCCAACGTCCTGACTTTC. It translates to CASSGQSIPGANVLTF.

Details on this clonotype: At one boundary the junction diverges from the germline segment, which might be a read error. The genes are TRBV2 and TRBJ2-1, with D perhaps matching TRBD2 (6 bases). Germline assignment: CDR1 SNHLY and CDR2 FYNNEI. This CDR3 is built from 14 residues. The CDR3 bases are TGTGCCAGCACTTCTAGCGAGAATACAAATGAGCGGTTCTTC. This sequence encodes CASTSSENTNERFF.

This chain's CDR3 is CASSVSIKGDYNEQFF. The CDR3 nucleotides read TGTGCCAGCAGTGTTAGCATCAAAGGGGATTACAATGAGCAGTTCTTC. V gene TRBV2 combines with J gene TRBJ2-1; D is perhaps TRBD1 (5 bases). The germline CDR1 and CDR2 sequences are SNHLY and FYNNEI. The CDR3 is made up of 16 amino acids. Trimming pared 4 bases from V and 4 bases from J, leaving 17 bases between.

This clonotype was seen only once. The genes are TRBV21-1 and TRBJ1-5. TRBV21-1 represents a pseudogene. CDR3 size: 12 residues. CDR3 DNA: TGTGCCAGCCTATGGACCTATCAGCCCCAGCATTTT. Its translation is CASLWTYQPQHF.

The V and J genes are TRBV20-1 and TRBJ2-7; TRBD2 is a possible D gene (5 bases). V was clipped by 2 bases and J by 2 bases, with 10 bases between them. CDR1 is DFQATT and CDR2 is SNEGSKA in the germline V gene (reference sequence). The CDR3 has 13 residues. The CDR3 region is CSARKGSPYEQYF. The CDR3 DNA reads TGCAGTGCTAGAAAAGGGAGCCCCTACGAGCAGTACTTC.

The chain uses TRBV20-1 and TRBJ2-4; TRBD1 agrees at 11 bases. The end of the DNA fits TRBJ2-7 better, so the J call may be wrong. This CDR3 is built from 16 residues. Germline V gene sequence: CDR1 DFQATT, CDR2 SNEGSKA (reference sequence). The CDR3 DNA is TGCAGTGCTAGAGCCCTCCGGGACAGGGGGAACTACGAGCAGTACTTC. Translating it yields CSARALRDRGNYEQYF.

J is TRBJ2-3 and V is TRBV5-1; no definite D call. The CDR3 is 13 amino acids. Looked up from germline, CDR1 is SGHRS and CDR2 is YFSETQ. The germline V and J ends were trimmed by 4 bases and 2 bases, with 8 bases remaining between them. The CDR3 DNA is TGCGCCAGCAGCGCCGATCCCACAGATACGCAGTATTTT. Translation gives CASSADPTDTQYF.

This clonotype has a handful of counts. The chain links TRBV28 to TRBJ2-5; weak D call: TRBD2 (5 bases). This CDR3 is 15 amino acids long. V was trimmed by 2 bases and J by 4 bases, leaving 14 bases between them. Germline V gene lookup returns CDR1 MDHEN and CDR2 SYDVKM. The CDR3: CASSLVSAGGETQYF. The CDR3 DNA reads TGTGCCAGCAGTTTAGTCTCAGCAGGAGGAGAGACCCAGTACTTC.

The table lists this clonotype with a few counts. The rearrangement uses TRBV15 and TRBJ1-6, with D maybe TRBD1 (5 bases). Germline values: CDR1 LNHNV, CDR2 YYDKDF (reference sequence). The CDR3 sequence is 13 residues long. The V end was cut by 7 bases, the J end by 7 bases, with 11 bases between. The CDR3, as DNA: TGTGCCACCACACCAGGGTGGAATTCACCCCTCCACTTT. The encoded protein is CATTPGWNSPLHF.